Included here is one T cell receptor beta chain sequence, with context. As processed by the authors: Amplified reference gene primers provided the basis for estimating nucleated cell counts. Profiled with immunoSEQ multiplex PCR; TCRdb holds only in-frame clones, not every one. V, J and clone size reflect that table, while D and trimming were determined from the DNA. The sample has about 310,000 clones; about 90% are singletons. This sample stems from a study of blood T cell repertoires in COVID-19. On the study more broadly: Samples of COVID-19 (acute and convalescent) were obtained from the United States, Italy and Spain. T cells, B-cell-depleted T cells, or PBMCs provided the cDNA or gDNA that served as material.

The germline gives CDR1 MDHEN, CDR2 SYDVKM. This CDR3 comprises 17 residues. V was pared by 1 base and J by 6 bases, with 10 bases of the junction left unmatched. The sample consisted of peripheral blood. The chain joins TRBV28 to TRBJ1-5, with TRBD1 identical over 9 bases. The sequence derives from a woman aged 45-65 years who had recovered from COVID-19. CDR3 amino acids: CASSLSAGTGSSQPQHF. Here the CDR3 DNA reads TGTGCCAGCAGTTTATCGGCGGGGACAGGGAGCTCTCAGCCCCAGCATTTT.